The next 15 T cell receptor beta chains were all read from a single sample in a study of blood T cells in healthy people across ages. With a J-beta primer mix and a sample-barcoded 5' primer, a second PCR ran 7 to 11 cycles. TCRdb ran MiXCR on the 5' RACE reads and lists one entry per CDR3 protein. Among some 800,000 distinct CDR3 sequences listed, around 43% were seen once. The sequenced sample was blood. Receptor source: a man between 60 and 75 years old in good health.

This rearrangement joins TRBV5-1 to TRBJ2-1, with 10 positions matching TRBD1. Gene TRBJ2-7 matches the end of the DNA better, so the J call may be wrong. Germline V gene sequence: CDR1 SGHRS, CDR2 YFSETQ. The CDR3 is 16 residues long. CDR3 DNA sequence: TGCGCCAGCAGCTTCCCGACAGGGGGCTCCTACAATGAGCAGTACTTC. Its translation: CASSFPTGGSYNEQYF.

V is TRBV13 and J is TRBJ2-6; the D is unclear. This CDR3 has 16 residues. V lost 5 bases and J 0 bases, leaving 11 bases between the germline ends. CDR1 PRHDT and CDR2 FYEKMQ come from the germline V gene (reference sequence). The CDR3 reads CASSTSPNSGANVLTF. CDR3 sequence (DNA): TGTGCCAGCAGCACAAGCCCAAACTCTGGGGCCAACGTCCTGACTTTC.

This sequence joins TRBV7-9 and TRBJ2-7; a weak D match, TRBD1 (5 bases). The CDR3 is 15 amino acids. CDR1 is SEHNR and CDR2 is FQNEAQ in the germline V gene (reference sequence). Trimming took 4 bases from V and 0 from J, leaving 13 bases between them. The CDR3 bases are TGTGCCAGCAGCTGGGGCTCTACCCCCTCCTACGAGCAGTACTTC. Amino acid sequence: CASSWGSTPSYEQYF.

The J gene is TRBJ2-6, the V gene TRBV24-1, with no clear D. The CDR3 loop spans 15 amino acids. Germline lookup yields CDR1 KGHDR and CDR2 SFDVKD. Trimming shortened V by 10 bases and J by 4 bases, and 16 bases separated the two germline ends. The CDR3 bases are TGTGCCACAGGGCCCCGGGCATCCGGGGCCAACGTCCTGACTTTC. This sequence encodes CATGPRASGANVLTF.

The chain combines TRBV7-2 with TRBJ2-1, with TRBD1 matching 8 bases. CDR3 size: 15 residues. V lost 4 bases to trimming and J lost 6 bases; unmatched junction nucleotides: 8. Germline V CDR1 and CDR2: SGHTA, FQGNSA. CDR3 in amino acids: CASSSGQGLLNEQFF. The CDR3 region has the DNA TGTGCCAGCAGCTCTGGACAGGGTTTGCTCAATGAGCAGTTCTTC.

The V and J genes are TRBV7-9 and TRBJ1-4, with 8 bases identical to TRBD1. Trimming took 7 bases from V and 8 from J; bases not matched to a gene: 9. This CDR3 spans 14 amino acids. Germline V gene data show CDR1 as SEHNR and CDR2 as FQNEAQ (reference sequence). The CDR3 reads CASKNTGGSEKLFF. In DNA, the CDR3 is TGTGCCAGCAAGAACACAGGGGGTAGCGAAAAACTGTTTTTT. Complete variable domain (other parts from reference TRBV7-9 and TRBJ1-4): DTGVSQNPRHKITKRGQNVTFRCDPISEHNRLYWYRQTLGQGPEFLTYFQNEAQLEKSRLLSDRFSAERPKGSFSTLEIQRTEQGDSAMYLCASKNTGGSEKLFFGSGTQLSVL.

In this sample, this clonotype turned up a few times. This rearrangement joins TRBV5-1 to TRBJ1-6; maybe TRBD1 (5 bases). Trimming removed 4 bases at V and 5 bases at J, with 10 bases between. The CDR3 is made up of 14 amino acids. Looked up from germline, CDR1 is SGHRS and CDR2 is YFSETQ. CDR3 nucleotides: TGCGCCAGCAGCCCCGGGGGAAATAATTCACCCCTCCACTTT. Amino acid sequence: CASSPGGNNSPLHF.

The chain combines TRBV2 with TRBJ1-5; D not resolved. V dropped 2 bases and J dropped 5 bases, with 16 bases sitting between them. The germline gives CDR1 SNHLY, CDR2 FYNNEI. This CDR3 has 16 residues. The CDR3 DNA is TGTGCCAGCAGTGAAAGTAGACACTCGAGGGATCAGCCCCAGCATTTT. It yields the protein CASSESRHSRDQPQHF.

This clonotype came up many times. The chain is built from TRBV7-6 and TRBJ2-7; TRBD1 agrees at 10 bases. Per the germline V gene, CDR1 is SGHVS and CDR2 is FNYEAQ. The CDR3 spans 15 residues. J lost 3 bases, V lost 4 bases, and 6 bases had no gene match. The DNA of the CDR3 is TGTGCCAGCAGCTCGAGACAGGGGGCGCGCTACGAGCAGTACTTC. Its protein product is CASSSRQGARYEQYF. Full variable domain (outside the CDR3, taken from reference TRBV7-6 and TRBJ2-7): GAGVSQSPRYKVTKRGQDVALRCDPISGHVSLYWYRQALGQGPEFLTYFNYEAQQDKSGLPNDRFSAERPEGSISTLTIQRTEQRDSAMYRCASSSRQGARYEQYFGPGTRLTVT.

V usage is TRBV11-1 and J usage is TRBJ2-1; D ambiguous. Deletions cut 1 base from V and 3 bases from J, with 7 bases between. This CDR3 is 14 amino acids long. The germline V gene encodes CDR1 SGHAT and CDR2 FQDESV (reference sequence). This CDR3 is CASSLGVGYNEQFF. CDR3 in DNA: TGTGCCAGCAGCTTAGGAGTTGGCTACAATGAGCAGTTCTTC.

The J gene is TRBJ1-4, the V gene TRBV2, with D perhaps TRBD1 (5 bases). Trimming pared 6 bases from V and 4 bases from J, leaving 15 bases between. This CDR3 comprises 15 residues. Germline assignment: CDR1 SNHLY and CDR2 FYNNEI. CDR3 sequence (DNA): TGTGCCAGCAGCGTTTCGACAGCCCTTAATGAAAAACTGTTTTTT. Its translation: CASSVSTALNEKLFF.

This sequence joins TRBV20-1 and TRBJ2-3; 7 bases are shared with TRBD1. The CDR3 covers 15 residues. The germline V gene encodes CDR1 DFQATT and CDR2 SNEGSKA (reference sequence). V shed 6 bases, J shed 2 bases, and the junction held 11 bases outside the gene matches. The CDR3 region is CSAISGQAYTDTQYF. The CDR3 coding sequence is TGCAGTGCGATCTCCGGACAGGCCTACACAGATACGCAGTATTTT.

This chain uses TRBV6-6 with TRBJ2-7; 8 bases match TRBD1. The V gene end was trimmed by 4 bases and the J gene end by 0 bases; junction bases not matched to a gene: 8. The CDR3 sequence is 16 residues long. Germline values: CDR1 MNHNY, CDR2 SVGAGI (reference sequence). CDR3 DNA: TGTGCCAGCAGTTCGTCTCGACAGGGGAGCTCCTACGAGCAGTACTTC. Translated: CASSSSRQGSSYEQYF.

The gene calls are TRBV7-2 and TRBJ2-3; tentatively, D is TRBD2 (6 bases). CDR1 SGHTA and CDR2 FQGNSA come from the germline V gene. This CDR3 spans 14 amino acids. V dropped 4 bases and J dropped 6 bases, with 14 bases sitting between them. The CDR3, as DNA: TGTGCCAGCAGCTCCCCCCCAAGCGGGGATACGCAGTATTTT. Translation: CASSSPPSGDTQYF. Full variable domain (missing parts from reference TRBV7-2 and TRBJ2-3): GAGVSQSPSNKVTEKGKDVELRCDPISGHTALYWYRQSLGQGLEFLIYFQGNSAPDKSGLPSDRFSAERTGGSVSTLTIQRTQQEDSAVYLCASSSPPSGDTQYFGPGTRLTVL.

This chain uses TRBV5-1 with TRBJ2-1; 13 positions match TRBD2. With V trimmed by 4 bases and J by 4 bases, 14 bases remained unmatched. This CDR3 region has 19 residues. Germline V CDR1 and CDR2: SGHRS, YFSETQ. The CDR3 DNA reads as TGCGCCAGCAGCACGGAAGGACTAGCGGGGGCCCTAGGGTACAATGAGCAGTTCTTC. It yields the protein CASSTEGLAGALGYNEQFF.